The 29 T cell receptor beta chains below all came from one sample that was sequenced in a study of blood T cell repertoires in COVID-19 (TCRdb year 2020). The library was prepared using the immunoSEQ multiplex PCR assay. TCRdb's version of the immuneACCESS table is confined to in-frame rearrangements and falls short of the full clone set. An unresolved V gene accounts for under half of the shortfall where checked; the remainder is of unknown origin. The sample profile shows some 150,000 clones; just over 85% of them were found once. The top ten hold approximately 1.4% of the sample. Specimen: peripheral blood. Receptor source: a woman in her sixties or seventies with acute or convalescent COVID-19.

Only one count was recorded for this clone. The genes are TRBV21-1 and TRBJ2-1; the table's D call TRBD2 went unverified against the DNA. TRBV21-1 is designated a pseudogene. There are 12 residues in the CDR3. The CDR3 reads CASSHRDNEQFF. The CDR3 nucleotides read TGTGCCAGCAGCCACCGGGACAATGAGCAGTTCTTC.

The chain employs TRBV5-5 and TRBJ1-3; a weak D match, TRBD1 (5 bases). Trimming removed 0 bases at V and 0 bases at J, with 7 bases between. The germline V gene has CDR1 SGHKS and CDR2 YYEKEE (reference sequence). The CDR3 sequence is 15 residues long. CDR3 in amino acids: CASSLARDSGNTIYF. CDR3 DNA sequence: TGTGCCAGCAGCTTGGCCAGGGACTCTGGAAACACCATATATTTT. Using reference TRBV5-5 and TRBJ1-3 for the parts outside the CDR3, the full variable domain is DAGVTQSPTHLIKTRGQQVTLRCSPISGHKSVSWYQQVLGQGPQFIFQYYEKEERGRGNFPDRFSARQFPNYSSELNVNALLLGDSALYLCASSLARDSGNTIYFGEGSWLTVV.

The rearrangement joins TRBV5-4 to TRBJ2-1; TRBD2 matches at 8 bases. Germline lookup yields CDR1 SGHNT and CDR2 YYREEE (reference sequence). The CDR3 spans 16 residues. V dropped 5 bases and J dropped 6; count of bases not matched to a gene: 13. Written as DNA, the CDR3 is TGTGCCAGCAGTTACCCGGGACTAGAGATCGTCAATGAGCAGTTCTTC. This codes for CASSYPGLEIVNEQFF.

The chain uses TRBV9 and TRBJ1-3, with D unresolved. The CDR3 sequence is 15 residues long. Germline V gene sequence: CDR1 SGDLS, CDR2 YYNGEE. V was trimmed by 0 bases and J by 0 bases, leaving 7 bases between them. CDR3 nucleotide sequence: TGTGCCAGCAGCGTAGCCGGTCCCTCTGGAAACACCATATATTTT. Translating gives CASSVAGPSGNTIYF.

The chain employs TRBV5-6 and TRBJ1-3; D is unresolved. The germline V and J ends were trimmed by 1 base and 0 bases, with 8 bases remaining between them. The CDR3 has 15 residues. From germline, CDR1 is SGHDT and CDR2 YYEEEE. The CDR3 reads CASSLLKPSGNTIYF. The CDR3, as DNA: TGTGCCAGCAGCTTGTTGAAGCCCTCTGGAAACACCATATATTTT.

CDR3 sequence reads: CSASRVDQPQHF. In DNA, the CDR3 is TGCAGTGCTAGTCGGGTTGATCAGCCCCAGCATTTT. The chain uses TRBV20-1 and TRBJ1-5; unclear D gene. Germline CDR1 and CDR2: DFQATT and SNEGSKA (reference sequence). V was clipped by 3 bases and J by 5 bases, with 8 bases between them. The CDR3 runs 12 residues.

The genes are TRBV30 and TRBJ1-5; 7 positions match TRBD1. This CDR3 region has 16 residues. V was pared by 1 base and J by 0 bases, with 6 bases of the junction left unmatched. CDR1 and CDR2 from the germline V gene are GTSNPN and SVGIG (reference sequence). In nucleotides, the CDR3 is TGTGCCTGGAGTGAACCCGGGACAGTTAGCAATCAGCCCCAGCATTTT. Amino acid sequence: CAWSEPGTVSNQPQHF.

DNA of the CDR3: TGTGCCACCAGCAGAGGGACAGGGGTTCAAAACATTCAGTACTTC. This encodes CATSRGTGVQNIQYF. This chain joins TRBV15 and TRBJ2-4, with 9 bases fitting TRBD1. The germline V gene encodes CDR1 LNHNV and CDR2 YYDKDF (reference sequence). Germline trimming cut 1 base from V and 5 bases from J; bases unmatched to any gene: 3. This CDR3 spans 15 amino acids. The whole variable domain, filled in from reference TRBV15 and TRBJ2-4, reads DAMVIQNPRYQVTQFGKPVTLSCSQTLNHNVMYWYQQKSSQAPKLLFHYYDKDFNNEADTPDNFQSRRPNTSFCFLDIRSPGLGDTAMYLCATSRGTGVQNIQYFGAGTRLSVL.

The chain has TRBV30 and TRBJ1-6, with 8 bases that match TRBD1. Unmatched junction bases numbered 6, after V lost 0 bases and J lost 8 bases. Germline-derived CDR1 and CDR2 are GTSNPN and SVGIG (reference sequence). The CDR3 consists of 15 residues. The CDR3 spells CAWSVRPDRDSPLHF. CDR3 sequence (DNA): TGTGCCTGGAGTGTACGGCCGGACAGGGATTCACCCCTCCACTTT.

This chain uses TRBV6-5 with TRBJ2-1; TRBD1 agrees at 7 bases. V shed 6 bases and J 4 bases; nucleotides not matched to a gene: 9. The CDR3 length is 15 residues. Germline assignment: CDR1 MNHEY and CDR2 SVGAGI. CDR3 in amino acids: CASSHTGQKYNEQFF. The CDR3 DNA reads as TGTGCCAGCAGCCATACGGGACAGAAGTACAATGAGCAGTTCTTC.

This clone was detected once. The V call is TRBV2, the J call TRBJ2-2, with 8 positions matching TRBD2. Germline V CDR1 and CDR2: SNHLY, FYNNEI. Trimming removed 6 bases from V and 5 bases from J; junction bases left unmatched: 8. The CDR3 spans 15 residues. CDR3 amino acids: CASRVGTSETGELFF. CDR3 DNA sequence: TGTGCCAGCAGGGTTGGGACTAGTGAGACCGGGGAGCTGTTTTTT. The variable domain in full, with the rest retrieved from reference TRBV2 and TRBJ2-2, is EPEVTQTPSHQVTQMGQEVILRCVPISNHLYFYWYRQILGQKVEFLVSFYNNEISEKSEIFDDQFSVERPDGSNFTLKIRSTKLEDSAMYFCASRVGTSETGELFFGEGSRLTVL.

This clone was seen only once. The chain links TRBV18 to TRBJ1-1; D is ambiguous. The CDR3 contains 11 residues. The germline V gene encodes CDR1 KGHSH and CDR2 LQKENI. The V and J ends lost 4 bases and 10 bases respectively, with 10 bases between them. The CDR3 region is CASSRQTGAFF. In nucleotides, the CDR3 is TGTGCCAGCTCACGTCAAACGGGAGCTTTCTTT.

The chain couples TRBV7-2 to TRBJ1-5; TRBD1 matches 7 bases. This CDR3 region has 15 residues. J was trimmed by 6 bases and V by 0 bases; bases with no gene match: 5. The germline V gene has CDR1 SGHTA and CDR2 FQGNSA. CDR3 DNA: TGTGCCAGCAGCTTAGCAGGGGGCTTGGGTCAGCCCCAGCATTTT. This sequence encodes CASSLAGGLGQPQHF.

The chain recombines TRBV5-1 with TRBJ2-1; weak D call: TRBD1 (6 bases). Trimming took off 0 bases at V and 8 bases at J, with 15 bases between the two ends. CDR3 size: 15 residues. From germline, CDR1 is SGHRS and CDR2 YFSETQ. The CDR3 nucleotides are TGCGCCAGCAGCTTGGGCCCCACCAGGGGCCATGAGCAGTTCTTC. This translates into CASSLGPTRGHEQFF.

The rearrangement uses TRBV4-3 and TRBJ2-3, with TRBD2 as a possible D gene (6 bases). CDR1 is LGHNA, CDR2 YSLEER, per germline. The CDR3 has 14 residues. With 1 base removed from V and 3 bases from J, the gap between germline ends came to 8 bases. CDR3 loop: CASSQGAGTDTQYF. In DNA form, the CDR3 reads TGCGCCAGCAGCCAAGGGGCGGGGACAGATACGCAGTATTTT.

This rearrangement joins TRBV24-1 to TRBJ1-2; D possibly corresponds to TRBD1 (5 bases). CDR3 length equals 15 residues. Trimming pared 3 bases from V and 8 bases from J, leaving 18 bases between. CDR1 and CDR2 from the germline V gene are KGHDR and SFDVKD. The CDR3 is CATSDGALPARGYTF. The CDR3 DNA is TGTGCCACCAGTGATGGGGCCCTCCCTGCCAGAGGCTACACCTTC.

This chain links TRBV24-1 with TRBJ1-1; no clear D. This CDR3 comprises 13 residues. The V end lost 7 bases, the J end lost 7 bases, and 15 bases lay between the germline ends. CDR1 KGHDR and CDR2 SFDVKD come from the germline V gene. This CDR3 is CATSVGGRDEAFF. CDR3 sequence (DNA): TGTGCCACCAGCGTTGGCGGGAGGGATGAAGCTTTCTTT.

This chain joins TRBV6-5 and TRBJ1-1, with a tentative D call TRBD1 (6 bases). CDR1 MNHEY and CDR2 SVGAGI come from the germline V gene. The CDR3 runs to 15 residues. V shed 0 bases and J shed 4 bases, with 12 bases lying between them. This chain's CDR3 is CASSYSGGPFTEAFF. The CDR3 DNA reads TGTGCCAGCAGTTACTCGGGGGGGCCGTTCACTGAAGCTTTCTTT.

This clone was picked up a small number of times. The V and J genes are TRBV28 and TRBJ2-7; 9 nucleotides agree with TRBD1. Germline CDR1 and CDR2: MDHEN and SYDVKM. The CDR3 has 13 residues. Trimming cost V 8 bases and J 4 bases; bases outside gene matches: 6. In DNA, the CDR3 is TGTGCCAGCGCCGGGACAGGGTTTTACGAGCAGTACTTC. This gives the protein CASAGTGFYEQYF.

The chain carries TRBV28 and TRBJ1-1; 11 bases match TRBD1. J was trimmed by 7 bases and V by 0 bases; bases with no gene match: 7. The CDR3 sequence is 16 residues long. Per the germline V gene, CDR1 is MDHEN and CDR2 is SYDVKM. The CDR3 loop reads CASSLWGQGVIGEAFF. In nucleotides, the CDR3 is TGTGCCAGCAGTTTATGGGGACAGGGGGTAATTGGTGAAGCTTTCTTT.

CDR3 in amino acids: CASSEARATGQETQYF. The CDR3 DNA follows: TGTGCCAGCAGTGAAGCTAGGGCGACAGGCCAAGAGACCCAGTACTTC. The chain carries TRBV6-1 and TRBJ2-5; weak D call: TRBD1 (6 bases). Looked up from germline, CDR1 is MNHNS and CDR2 is SASEGT. The CDR3 length is 16 residues. V gave up 0 bases and J gave up 1 base, with 12 bases separating them.

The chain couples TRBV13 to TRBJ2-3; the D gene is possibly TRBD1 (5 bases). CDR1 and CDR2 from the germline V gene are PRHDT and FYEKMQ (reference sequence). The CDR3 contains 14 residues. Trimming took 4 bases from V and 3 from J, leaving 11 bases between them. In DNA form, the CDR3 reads TGTGCCAGCAGCTCCATGACAGATACAGATACGCAGTATTTT. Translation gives CASSSMTDTDTQYF.

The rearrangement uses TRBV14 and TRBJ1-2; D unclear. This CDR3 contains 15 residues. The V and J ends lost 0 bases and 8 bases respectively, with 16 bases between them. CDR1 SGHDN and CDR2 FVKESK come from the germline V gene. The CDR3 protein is CASSQERTTRRGYTF. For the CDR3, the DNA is TGTGCCAGCAGCCAAGAAAGAACTACAAGGCGGGGCTACACCTTC.

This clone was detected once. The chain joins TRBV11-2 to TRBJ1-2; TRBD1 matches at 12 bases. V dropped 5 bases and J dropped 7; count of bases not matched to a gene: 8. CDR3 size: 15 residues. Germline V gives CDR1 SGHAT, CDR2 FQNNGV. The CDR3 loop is CASSPGDRGRFGYTF. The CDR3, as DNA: TGTGCCAGCAGCCCGGGGGACAGGGGGCGCTTTGGCTACACCTTC.

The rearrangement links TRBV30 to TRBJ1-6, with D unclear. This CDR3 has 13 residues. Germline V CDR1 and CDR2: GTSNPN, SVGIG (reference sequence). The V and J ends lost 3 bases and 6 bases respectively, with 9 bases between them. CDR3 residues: CAWRETLNSPLHF. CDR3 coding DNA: TGTGCCTGGAGAGAGACACTTAATTCACCCCTCCACTTT.

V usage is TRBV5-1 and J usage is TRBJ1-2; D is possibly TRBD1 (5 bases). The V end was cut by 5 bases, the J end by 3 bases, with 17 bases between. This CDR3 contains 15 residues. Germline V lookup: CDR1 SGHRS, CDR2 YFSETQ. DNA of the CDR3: TGCGCCAGCAGGACGACCGGGGGGAACGACTATGGCTACACCTTC. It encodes CASRTTGGNDYGYTF.

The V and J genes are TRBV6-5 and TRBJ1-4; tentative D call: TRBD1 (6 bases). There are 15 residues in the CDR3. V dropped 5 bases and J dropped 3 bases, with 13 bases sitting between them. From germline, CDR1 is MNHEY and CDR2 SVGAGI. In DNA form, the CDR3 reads TGTGCCAGCAGTCCCAACAGGGCTCCTAATGAAAAACTGTTTTTT. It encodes CASSPNRAPNEKLFF.

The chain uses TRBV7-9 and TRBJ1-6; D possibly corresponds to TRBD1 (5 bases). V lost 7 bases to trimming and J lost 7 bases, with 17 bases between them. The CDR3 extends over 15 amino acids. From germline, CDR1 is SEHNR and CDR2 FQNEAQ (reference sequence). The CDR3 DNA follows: TGTGCCAGCAACCCCCCAGGGACTAAGAATTCACCCCTCCACTTT. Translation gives CASNPPGTKNSPLHF. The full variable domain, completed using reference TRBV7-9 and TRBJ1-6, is DTGVSQNPRHKITKRGQNVTFRCDPISEHNRLYWYRQTLGQGPEFLTYFQNEAQLEKSRLLSDRFSAERPKGSFSTLEIQRTEQGDSAMYLCASNPPGTKNSPLHFGNGTRLTVT.

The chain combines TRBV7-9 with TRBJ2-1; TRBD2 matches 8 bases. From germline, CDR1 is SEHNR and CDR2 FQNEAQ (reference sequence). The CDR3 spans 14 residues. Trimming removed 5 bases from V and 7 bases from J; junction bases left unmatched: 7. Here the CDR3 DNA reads TGTGCCAGCAGCCAACGGGGGGGTAGGAATGAGCAGTTCTTC. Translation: CASSQRGGRNEQFF.